Below are 2 T cell receptor beta chains sequenced from a single sample in a study of T cell repertoires in cytomegalovirus infection. What these receptors recognize is not known. TCRdb recomputed calls from the reads with MiXCR, one row per CDR3 protein. The table has 550,000 to 850,000 distinct CDR3 sequences, roughly 30% seen once. Source: cultured PBMCs, taken from culture after CMV antigen stimulation. These receptors were taken from a human donor in good health (CMV status not recorded). Some clones in this sample may be carry-over from other donors' samples.

The rearrangement links TRBV12-3 or TRBV12-4 to TRBJ1-2; the D gene is possibly TRBD1 (5 bases). This CDR3 is 13 amino acids long. V was trimmed by 4 bases and J by 8 bases, leaving 14 bases between them. CDR3 in amino acids: CASSSALGVGYTF. CDR3 bases: TGTGCCAGCAGTTCCGCATTAGGGGTAGGCTACACCTTC.

The chain couples TRBV12-3 or TRBV12-4 to TRBJ1-3; no definite D call. The CDR3 extends over 16 amino acids. Trimming took 5 bases from V and 4 from J, leaving 18 bases between them. Here the CDR3 DNA reads TGTGCCAGCAGTAGCCCCGTACACGGAATCGGAAACACCATATATTTT. This encodes CASSSPVHGIGNTIYF.